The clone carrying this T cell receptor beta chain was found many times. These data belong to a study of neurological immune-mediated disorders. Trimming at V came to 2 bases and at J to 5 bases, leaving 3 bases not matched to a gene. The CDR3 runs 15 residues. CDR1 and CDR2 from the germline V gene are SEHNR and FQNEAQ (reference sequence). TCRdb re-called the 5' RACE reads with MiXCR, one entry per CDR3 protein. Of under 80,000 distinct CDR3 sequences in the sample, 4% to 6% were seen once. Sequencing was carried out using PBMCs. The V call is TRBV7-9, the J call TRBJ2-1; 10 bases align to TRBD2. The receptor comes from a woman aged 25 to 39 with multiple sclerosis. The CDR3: CASSLFLAGDNEQFF. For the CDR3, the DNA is TGTGCCAGCAGCTTATTTCTAGCGGGGGACAATGAGCAGTTCTTC.